The next 8 T cell receptor beta chains were all read from a single sample in a study of control samples from healthy donors and cancer patients. Generated by immunoSEQ multiplex PCR, the TCRdb table keeps only in-frame clones and is missing some. The table includes over 65,000 clones, approximately 94% detected once. Sequenced material: blood. All receptors come from a woman aged 40 to 50 in good health.

The V and J genes are TRBV3-1 (or the pseudogene TRBV3-2) and TRBJ1-2; possibly TRBD1 for D (5 bases). Trimming took off 0 bases at V and 8 bases at J, with 16 bases between the two ends. CDR1 and CDR2 from the germline V gene are LGHDT and YNNKEL (reference sequence). This CDR3 has 15 residues. CDR3 coding DNA: TGTGCCAGCAGCCAAGAACCCAGGACATTAGACGGCTACACCTTC. Translating it yields CASSQEPRTLDGYTF.

The chain carries TRBV9 and TRBJ1-2; 9 positions agree with TRBD1. The germline V gene encodes CDR1 SGDLS and CDR2 YYNGEE. This CDR3 is 17 amino acids long. V shed 6 bases and J 3 bases; nucleotides not matched to a gene: 15. The CDR3 loop is CASTIIGTGPLYYGYTF. DNA for the CDR3: TGTGCCAGCACCATAATCGGGACAGGGCCTCTTTACTATGGCTACACCTTC.

The chain carries TRBV6-1 and TRBJ2-3, with 9 bases identical to TRBD2. Germline V gives CDR1 MNHNS, CDR2 SASEGT. The V segment lost 4 bases and the J segment 2 bases; nucleotides outside the gene matches: 7. The CDR3 extends over 16 amino acids. This chain's CDR3 is CASSGGLAHYTDTQYF. The CDR3 DNA is TGTGCCAGCAGTGGGGGACTAGCCCATTACACAGATACGCAGTATTTT.

Concerning this clone: Compared with germline, one end of the junction differs, possibly owing to a read error. The V call is TRBV7-8, the J call TRBJ2-1; D is unclear. The CDR3 is 11 amino acids. Germline values: CDR1 SGHVS, CDR2 FQNEAQ. CDR3 sequence (DNA): TGTGCCAGCAGCTTAGGCAATGCGCAGTTCTTC. Protein: CASSLGNAQFF. The full variable domain, completed using reference TRBV7-8 and TRBJ2-1, is GAGVSQSPRYKVAKRGQDVALRCDPISGHVSLFWYQQALGQGPEFLTYFQNEAQLDKSGLPSDRFFAERPEGSVSTLKIQRTQQEDSAVYLCASSLGNAQFFGPGTRLTVL.

This chain connects TRBV19 to TRBJ2-3; D not resolved. V was cut by 6 bases and J by 2 bases, with 15 bases left in between. Per germline, CDR1 LNHDA and CDR2 SQIVND (reference sequence). The length of the CDR3 is 15 residues. CDR3 nucleotide sequence: TGTGCCAGTAGGGCAAGAGGTGGGATCACAGATACGCAGTATTTT. As protein: CASRARGGITDTQYF.

The chain links TRBV19 to TRBJ1-5, with a weak D call TRBD1 (5 bases). The CDR3 consists of 15 residues. Trimming cost V 5 bases and J 4 bases, with 15 bases left between them. CDR1 LNHDA and CDR2 SQIVND come from the germline V gene (reference sequence). In DNA, the CDR3 is TGTGCCAGTAGTGGGGACTTTATGGGGAATCAGCCCCAGCATTTT. Its protein is CASSGDFMGNQPQHF.

This clone was detected only once. The J gene is TRBJ1-1, the V gene TRBV9; D is unresolved. The length of the CDR3 is 15 residues. The V end lost 3 bases, the J end lost 3 bases, and 15 bases lay between the germline ends. CDR1 SGDLS and CDR2 YYNGEE come from the germline V gene. CDR3: CASSARPGRYTEAFF. The DNA for the CDR3 is TGTGCCAGCAGCGCCCGACCGGGGAGATACACTGAAGCTTTCTTT.

This clone was seen only a few times. The CDR3: CASSQSPGYNEQFF. Here the CDR3 DNA reads TGTGCCAGCAGCCAAAGCCCAGGGTACAATGAGCAGTTCTTC. This chain links TRBV14 with TRBJ2-1, with D possibly matching TRBD1 (5 bases). This CDR3 comprises 14 residues. The V gene's germline CDR1 is SGHDN and CDR2 FVKESK. Trimming took off 2 bases at V and 4 bases at J, with 9 bases between the two ends.